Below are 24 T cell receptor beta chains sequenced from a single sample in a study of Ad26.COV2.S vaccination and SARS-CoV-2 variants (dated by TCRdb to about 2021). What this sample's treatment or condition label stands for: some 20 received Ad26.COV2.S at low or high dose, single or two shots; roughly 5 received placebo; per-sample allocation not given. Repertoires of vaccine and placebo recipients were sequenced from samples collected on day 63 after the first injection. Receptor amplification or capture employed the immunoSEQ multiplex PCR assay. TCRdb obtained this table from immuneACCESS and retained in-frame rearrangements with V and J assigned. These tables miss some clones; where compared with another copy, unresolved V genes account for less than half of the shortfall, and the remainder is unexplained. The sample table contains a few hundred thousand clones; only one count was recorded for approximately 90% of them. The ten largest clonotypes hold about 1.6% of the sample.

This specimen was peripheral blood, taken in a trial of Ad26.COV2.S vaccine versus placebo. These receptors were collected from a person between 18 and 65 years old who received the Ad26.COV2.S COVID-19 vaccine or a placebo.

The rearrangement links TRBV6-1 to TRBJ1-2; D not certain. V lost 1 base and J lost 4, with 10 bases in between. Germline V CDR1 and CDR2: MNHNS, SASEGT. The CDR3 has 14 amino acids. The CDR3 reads CASSEGILGYGYTF. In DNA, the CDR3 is TGTGCCAGCAGTGAAGGAATCCTAGGCTATGGCTACACCTTC.

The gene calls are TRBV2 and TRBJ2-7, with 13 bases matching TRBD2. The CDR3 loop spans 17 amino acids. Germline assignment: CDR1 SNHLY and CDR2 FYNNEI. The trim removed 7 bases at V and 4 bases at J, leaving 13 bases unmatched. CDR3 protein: CASKERSGTSGEYEQYF. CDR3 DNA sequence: TGTGCCAGCAAAGAAAGGAGTGGGACTAGCGGGGAATACGAGCAGTACTTC.

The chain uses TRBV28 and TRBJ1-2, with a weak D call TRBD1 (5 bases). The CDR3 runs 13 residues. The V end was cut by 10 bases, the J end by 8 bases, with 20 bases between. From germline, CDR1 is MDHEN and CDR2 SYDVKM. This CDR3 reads CATSGGGRGGYTF. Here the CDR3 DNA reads TGTGCCACCTCAGGCGGGGGACGGGGCGGCTACACCTTC.

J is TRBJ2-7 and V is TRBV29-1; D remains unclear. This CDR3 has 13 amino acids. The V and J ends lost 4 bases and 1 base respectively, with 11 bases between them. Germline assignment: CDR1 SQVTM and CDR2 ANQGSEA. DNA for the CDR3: TGCAGCGTTGTCAGTGACCTGTCCTACGAGCAGTACTTC. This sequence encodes CSVVSDLSYEQYF.

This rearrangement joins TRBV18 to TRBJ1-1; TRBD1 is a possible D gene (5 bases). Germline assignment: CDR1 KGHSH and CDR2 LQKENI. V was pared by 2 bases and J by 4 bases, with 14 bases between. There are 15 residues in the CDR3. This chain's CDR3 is CASSPEGVGGTEAFF. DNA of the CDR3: TGTGCCAGCTCACCAGAAGGCGTTGGGGGCACTGAAGCTTTCTTT. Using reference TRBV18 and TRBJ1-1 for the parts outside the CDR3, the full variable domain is NAGVMQNPRHLVRRRGQEARLRCSPMKGHSHVYWYRQLPEEGLKFMVYLQKENIIDESGMPKERFSAEFPKEGPSILRIQQVVRGDSAAYFCASSPEGVGGTEAFFGQGTRLTVV.

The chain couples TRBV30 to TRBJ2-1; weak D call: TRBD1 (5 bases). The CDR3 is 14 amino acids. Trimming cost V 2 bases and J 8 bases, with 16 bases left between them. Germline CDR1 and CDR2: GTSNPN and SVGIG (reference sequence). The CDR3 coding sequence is TGTGCCTGGAGTTGGGGCTCCAATGTCGATGAGCAGTTCTTC. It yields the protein CAWSWGSNVDEQFF.

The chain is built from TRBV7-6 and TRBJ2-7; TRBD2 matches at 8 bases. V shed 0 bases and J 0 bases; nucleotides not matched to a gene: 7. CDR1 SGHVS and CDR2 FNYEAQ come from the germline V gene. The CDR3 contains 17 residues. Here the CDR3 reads CASSLAAGGLLSYEQYF. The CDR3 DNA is TGTGCCAGCAGCTTAGCTGCGGGGGGCCTCCTCTCCTACGAGCAGTACTTC.

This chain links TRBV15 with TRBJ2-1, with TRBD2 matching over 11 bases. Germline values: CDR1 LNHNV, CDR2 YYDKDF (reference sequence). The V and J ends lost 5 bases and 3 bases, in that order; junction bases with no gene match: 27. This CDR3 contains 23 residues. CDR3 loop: CATSSKMPKDRTLAGGNYNEQFF. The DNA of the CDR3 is TGTGCCACCAGCTCAAAGATGCCCAAGGACAGGACGCTAGCGGGGGGAAACTACAATGAGCAGTTCTTC.

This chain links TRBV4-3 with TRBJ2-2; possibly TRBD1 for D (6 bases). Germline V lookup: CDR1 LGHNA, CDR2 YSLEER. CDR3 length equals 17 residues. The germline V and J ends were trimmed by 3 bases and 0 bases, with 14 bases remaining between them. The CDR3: CASSQSNRAANTGELFF. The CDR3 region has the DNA TGCGCCAGCAGCCAGTCGAACAGGGCGGCGAACACCGGGGAGCTGTTTTTT.

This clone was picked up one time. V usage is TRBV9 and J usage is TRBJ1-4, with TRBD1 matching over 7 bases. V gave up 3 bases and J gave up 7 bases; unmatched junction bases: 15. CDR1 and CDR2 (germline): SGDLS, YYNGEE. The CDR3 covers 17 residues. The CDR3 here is CASSAQRGGAGIEKLFF. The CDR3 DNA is TGTGCCAGCAGCGCACAACGAGGGGGCGCCGGGATTGAAAAACTGTTTTTT.

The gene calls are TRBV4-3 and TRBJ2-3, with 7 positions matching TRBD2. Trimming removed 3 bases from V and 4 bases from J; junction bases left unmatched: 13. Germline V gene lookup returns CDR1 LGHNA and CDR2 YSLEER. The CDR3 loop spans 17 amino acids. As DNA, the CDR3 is TGCGCCAGCAGCCAGGATCCCTGGGGGGGGACGGCAGATACGCAGTATTTT. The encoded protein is CASSQDPWGGTADTQYF.

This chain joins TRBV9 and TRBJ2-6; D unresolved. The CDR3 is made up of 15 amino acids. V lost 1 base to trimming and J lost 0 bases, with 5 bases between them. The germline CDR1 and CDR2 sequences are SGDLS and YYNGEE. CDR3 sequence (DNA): TGTGCCAGCAGCGTATTAGACTCTGGGGCCAACGTCCTGACTTTC. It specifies CASSVLDSGANVLTF.

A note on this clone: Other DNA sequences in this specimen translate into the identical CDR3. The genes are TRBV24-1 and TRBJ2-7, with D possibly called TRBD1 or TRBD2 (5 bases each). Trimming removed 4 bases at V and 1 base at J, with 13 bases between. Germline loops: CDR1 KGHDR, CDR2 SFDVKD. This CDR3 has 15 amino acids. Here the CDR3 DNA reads TGTGCCACCAGTGACCCCGGGACGGGATCCTACGAGCAGTACTTC. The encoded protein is CATSDPGTGSYEQYF.

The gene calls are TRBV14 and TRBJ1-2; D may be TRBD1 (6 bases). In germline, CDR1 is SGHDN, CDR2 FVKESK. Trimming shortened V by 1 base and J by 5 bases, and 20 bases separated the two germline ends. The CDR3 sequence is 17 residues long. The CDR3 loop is CASSQVFGPQGNYGYTF. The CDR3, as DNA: TGTGCCAGCAGCCAAGTTTTCGGGCCGCAGGGGAATTATGGCTACACCTTC. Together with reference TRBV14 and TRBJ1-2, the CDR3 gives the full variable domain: EAGVTQFPSHSVIEKGQTVTLRCDPISGHDNLYWYRRVMGKEIKFLLHFVKESKQDESGMPNNRFLAERTGGTYSTLKVQPAELEDSGVYFCASSQVFGPQGNYGYTFGSGTRLTVV.

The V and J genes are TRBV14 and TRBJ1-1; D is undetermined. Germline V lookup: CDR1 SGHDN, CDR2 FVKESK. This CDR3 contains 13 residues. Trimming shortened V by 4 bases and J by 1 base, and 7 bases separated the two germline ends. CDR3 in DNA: TGTGCCAGCAGCCCCCTAAGGAACACTGAAGCTTTCTTT. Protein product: CASSPLRNTEAFF.

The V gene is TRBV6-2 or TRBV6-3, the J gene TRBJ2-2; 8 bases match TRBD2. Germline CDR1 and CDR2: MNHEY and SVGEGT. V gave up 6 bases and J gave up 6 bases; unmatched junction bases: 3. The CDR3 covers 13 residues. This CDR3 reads CASSRTSPGELFF. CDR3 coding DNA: TGTGCCAGCAGCAGGACTAGCCCCGGGGAGCTGTTTTTT.

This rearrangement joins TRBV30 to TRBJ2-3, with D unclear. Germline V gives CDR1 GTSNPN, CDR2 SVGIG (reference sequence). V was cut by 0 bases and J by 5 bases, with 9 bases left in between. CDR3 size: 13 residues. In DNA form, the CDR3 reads TGTGCCTGGAGTGTACGGTTAAAAGATACGCAGTATTTT. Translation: CAWSVRLKDTQYF.

The CDR3 coding sequence is TGTGCCAGCAGCGTAGGCCCCGGGGAGGGTGGGGGCACTGAAGCTTTCTTT. Protein product: CASSVGPGEGGGTEAFF. This chain connects TRBV9 to TRBJ1-1, with TRBD1 as a possible D gene (5 bases). The CDR3 sequence is 17 residues long. Per the germline V gene, CDR1 is SGDLS and CDR2 is YYNGEE. With 0 bases removed from V and 4 bases from J, the gap between germline ends came to 19 bases.

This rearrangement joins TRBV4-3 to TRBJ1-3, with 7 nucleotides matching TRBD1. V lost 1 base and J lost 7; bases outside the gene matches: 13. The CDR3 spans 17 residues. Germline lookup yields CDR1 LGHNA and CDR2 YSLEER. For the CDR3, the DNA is TGCGCCAGCAGCCAAGTTGCAAGGCAGGGGGTATGGAACACCATATATTTT. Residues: CASSQVARQGVWNTIYF.

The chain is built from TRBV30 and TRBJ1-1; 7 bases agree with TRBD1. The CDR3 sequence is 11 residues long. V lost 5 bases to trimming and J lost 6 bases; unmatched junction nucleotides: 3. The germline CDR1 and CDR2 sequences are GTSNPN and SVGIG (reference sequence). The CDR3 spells CAWGTGAEAFF. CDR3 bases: TGTGCCTGGGGAACAGGGGCTGAAGCTTTCTTT.

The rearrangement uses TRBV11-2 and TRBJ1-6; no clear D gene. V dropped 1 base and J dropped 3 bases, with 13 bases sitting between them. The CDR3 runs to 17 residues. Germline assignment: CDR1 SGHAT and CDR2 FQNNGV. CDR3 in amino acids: CASSLAAEIFYNSPLHF. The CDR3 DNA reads TGTGCCAGCAGCTTAGCGGCCGAAATTTTCTATAATTCACCCCTCCACTTT.

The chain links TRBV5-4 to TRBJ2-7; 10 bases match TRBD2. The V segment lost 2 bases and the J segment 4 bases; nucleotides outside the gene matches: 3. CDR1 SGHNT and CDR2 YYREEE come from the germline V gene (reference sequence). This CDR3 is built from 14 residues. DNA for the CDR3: TGTGCCAGCAGCTTTAGCGGGGGGAAATACGAGCAGTACTTC. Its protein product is CASSFSGGKYEQYF.

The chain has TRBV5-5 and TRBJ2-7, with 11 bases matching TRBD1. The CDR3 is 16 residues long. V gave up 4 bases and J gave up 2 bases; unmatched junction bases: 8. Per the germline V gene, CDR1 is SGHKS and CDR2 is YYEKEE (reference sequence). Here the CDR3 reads CASSLGQGASTYEQYF. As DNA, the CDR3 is TGTGCCAGCAGCCTAGGACAGGGGGCTAGTACCTACGAGCAGTACTTC.

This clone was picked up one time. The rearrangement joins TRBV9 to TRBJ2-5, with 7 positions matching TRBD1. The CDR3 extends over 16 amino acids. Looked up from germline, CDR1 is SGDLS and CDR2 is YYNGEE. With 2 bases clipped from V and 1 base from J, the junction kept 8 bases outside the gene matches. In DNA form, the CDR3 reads TGTGCCAGCAGCGTTTCGGGGACAGTCTCCCAAGAGACCCAGTACTTC. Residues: CASSVSGTVSQETQYF.